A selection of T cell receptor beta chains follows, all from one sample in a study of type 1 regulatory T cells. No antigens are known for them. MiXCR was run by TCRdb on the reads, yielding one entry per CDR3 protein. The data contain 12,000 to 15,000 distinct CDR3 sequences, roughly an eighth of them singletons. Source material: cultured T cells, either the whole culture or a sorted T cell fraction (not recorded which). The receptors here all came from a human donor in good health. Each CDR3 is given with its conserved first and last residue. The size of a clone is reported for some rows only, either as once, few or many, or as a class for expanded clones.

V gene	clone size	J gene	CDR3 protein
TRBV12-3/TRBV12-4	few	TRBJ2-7	CASSLRSAVGEQYF
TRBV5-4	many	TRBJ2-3	CASSGGTSGTTDTQYF
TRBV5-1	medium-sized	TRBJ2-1	CASKGEGEQFF
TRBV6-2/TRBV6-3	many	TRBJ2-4	CASSLDSGNIQYF
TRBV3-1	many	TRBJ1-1	CASSFQGNTEAFF
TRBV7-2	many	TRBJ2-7	CASQRAGANEQYF
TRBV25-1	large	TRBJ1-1	CASRGDSQNTEAFF
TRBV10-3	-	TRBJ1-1	CAISGGGLPAGSEAFF
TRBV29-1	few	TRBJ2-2	CSVENTLHTGELFF
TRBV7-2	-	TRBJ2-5	CASSSGTPRDQYF
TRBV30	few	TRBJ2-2	CAWSRTVNTGELFF
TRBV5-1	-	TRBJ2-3	CASSLGTGADTQYF
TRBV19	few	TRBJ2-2	CASSIYRGIGELFF
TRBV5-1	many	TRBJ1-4	CASSLATANEKLFF
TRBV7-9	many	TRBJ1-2	CASSGETYGYTF
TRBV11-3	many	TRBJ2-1	CASRRDSYNEQFF
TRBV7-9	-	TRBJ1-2	CASSLDVGTAVGYTF
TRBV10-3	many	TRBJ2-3	CAISDTTRSDTQYF
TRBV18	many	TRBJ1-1	CASSSTVNTEAFF
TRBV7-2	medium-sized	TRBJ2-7	CASSSQGALGEQYF
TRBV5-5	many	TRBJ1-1	CASSNQGGLEAFF
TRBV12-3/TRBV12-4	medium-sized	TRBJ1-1	CASSLHGTGTTEAFF